The T cell receptor beta chain described here comes from a study of early T cells in non-severe SARS-CoV-2 infection. Overall study context: Chains stayed unpaired after sequencing of bulk RNA from unsorted whole blood.

This clonotype was seen only a few times. The germline gives CDR1 SGHDT, CDR2 YYEEEE. Trimming pared 4 bases from V and 1 base from J, leaving 11 bases between. This CDR3 is 15 amino acids long. Researchers tagged individual cDNA molecules with unique molecular identifiers. Each CDR3 protein is one row after TCRdb ran MiXCR on the 5' RACE reads. The sample gives some 67,000 distinct CDR3 sequences, less than 15% of which show up once; 4.5% to 5.5% is in the top ten. The clonotype was recovered from an adult who was a healthcare worker with PCR-confirmed SARS-CoV-2 infection or an uninfected control (not recorded which). The chain couples TRBV5-6 to TRBJ2-2; D remains ambiguous. Material for sequencing was whole blood. The CDR3 loop reads CASSQDGMNTGELFF. The CDR3 DNA is TGTGCCAGCAGCCAGGACGGAATGAACACCGGGGAGCTGTTTTTT.